This section outlines one T cell receptor (beta chain) sequence together with its context. This sample is drawn from a study of cytomegalovirus exposure and HLA in healthy donors. PCR employed 60 Vbeta and 13 Jbeta primers. Assay used: immunoSEQ multiplex PCR; TCRdb lists only in-frame clones, some missing. This table has under 90,000 clones, 60% to 80% appearing once. Sequenced material: PBMCs. This TCR was sampled from a man aged 35 to 55 in good health and CMV-seronegative.

The DNA for the CDR3 is TGTGCCACCTATCGGAGGGGAGGCTCCTACGAGCAGTACTTC. It yields the protein CATYRRGGSYEQYF. The chain joins TRBV5-4 to TRBJ2-5; D is perhaps TRBD2 (6 bases). The end of the DNA fits TRBJ2-7 better, so the J call may be wrong. Germline V gene sequence: CDR1 SGHNT, CDR2 YYREEE (reference sequence). This CDR3 has 14 amino acids.